A selection of T cell receptor beta chains follows, all from one sample in a study of shared clonotypes between healthy human individuals. TCRdb keeps only in-frame clones here, not all; method: immunoSEQ multiplex PCR. The sample shows about 2.3 million clones, about nine tenths of them seen only once. Material: naive CD4+ T cells from PBMCs. These receptor sequences come from a young man in good health. Some clones in this sample may be carry-over from other donors' samples. Each CDR3 is given with its conserved first and last residue. The D gene is left open where the match is weak. Size is omitted from some rows. Given values are once, few, many or a class for expanded clones.

TRBV7-9	.	TRBJ2-3	16	TRBD2	TGTGCCAGCAGCCTACACAGCGCGAGGGAGGGAGATACGCAGTATTTT	CASSLHSAREGDTQYF
TRBV7-9	.	TRBJ1-5	15	.	TGTGCCAGCAGCTTAGCAGGGGCAGCGAATCAGCCCCAGCATTTT	CASSLAGAANQPQHF
TRBV15	once	TRBJ2-7	15	.	TGTGCCACCAGCAGAGATCCGGACACGGCAGGCGAGCAGTACTTC	CATSRDPDTAGEQYF
TRBV30	.	TRBJ1-2	15	.	TGTGCCTGGAGTGTGAATCCTCGGGTGGACTATGGCTACACCTTC	CAWSVNPRVDYGYTF
TRBV6-5	.	TRBJ2-3	14	.	TGTGCCAGCAGTTACGACAGACGCACAGATACGCAGTATTTT	CASSYDRRTDTQYF
TRBV6-5	.	TRBJ1-3	15	.	TGTGCCAGCAGTTACTCTTCGGGGTTTGGAAACACCATATATTTT	CASSYSSGFGNTIYF
TRBV5-1	.	TRBJ1-1	11	.	TGCGCCAGCAGTAGGGACACTGAAGCTTTCTTT	CASSRDTEAFF
TRBV7-3	.	TRBJ1-2	15	.	TGTGCCAGCAGTCCCCGGGGACACCTCCAATATGGCTACACCTTC	CASSPRGHLQYGYTF
TRBV4-3	.	TRBJ2-3	13	.	TGCGCCAGCAGCCAAGATATCGGGGAAGCGCAGTATTTT	CASSQDIGEAQYF
TRBV7-2	.	TRBJ2-3	14	.	TGTGCCAGCAGTCGGACCTTGGCGACAGATACGCAGTATTTT	CASSRTLATDTQYF
TRBV7-8	.	TRBJ2-3	18	TRBD2	TGTGCCAGCAGCGTACACGCCGCCAGTGGGGGGGGATTCGATACGCAGTATTTT	CASSVHAASGGGFDTQYF
TRBV5-1	few	TRBJ1-1	13	.	TGCGCCAGCAGCTTGGGAGGGAACACTGAAGCTTTCTTT	CASSLGGNTEAFF
TRBV29-1	.	TRBJ1-1	15	.	TGCAGCCTGCGACCCGGATCAGGCCGGAGATCTGAAGCTTTCTTT	CSLRPGSGRRSEAFF
TRBV19	.	TRBJ2-1	15	TRBD2	TGTGCCAGTAGTCCAACGAGGACTAGCGGAAATGAGCAGTTCTTC	CASSPTRTSGNEQFF
TRBV6-6	once	TRBJ2-1	14	.	TGTGCCAGCAGTTACCGGGACTCTTACAATGAGCAGTTCTTC	CASSYRDSYNEQFF
TRBV7-2	.	TRBJ2-2	16	.	TGTGCCAGCAGCGTGATGTCGCGGGGGAACACCGGGGAGCTGTTTTTT	CASSVMSRGNTGELFF
TRBV5-1	.	TRBJ2-1	12	.	TGCGCCAGCAGCCTCTCCACCAATGAGCAGTTCTTC	CASSLSTNEQFF
TRBV2	.	TRBJ1-1	12	.	TGTGCCAGCAGTCCCGACAAGGGGGAAGCTTTCTTT	CASSPDKGEAFF
TRBV5-1	.	TRBJ1-2	13	.	TGCGCCAGCAGCTTGGAGGGGCCCTATGGCTACACCTTC	CASSLEGPYGYTF
TRBV4-3	.	TRBJ2-1	17	TRBD2	TGCGCCAGCAGCCATGCATTTAGCGGGAGGGGCATGAGTGAGCAGTTCTTC	CASSHAFSGRGMSEQFF
TRBV28	.	TRBJ2-5	13	.	TGTGCCAGCAGTACAGGGCAGCGAGAGACCCAGTACTTC	CASSTGQRETQYF
TRBV4-1	.	TRBJ1-5	17	TRBD1	TGCGCCAGCAGCCTCTTCGCAGGGGGGGAAGTCAATCAGCCCCAGCATTTT	CASSLFAGGEVNQPQHF
TRBV19	.	TRBJ2-7	16	TRBD2	TGTGCCAGTAGAGCAGGGAGGTCCGGGGGGTTCTACGAGCAGTACTTC	CASRAGRSGGFYEQYF
TRBV29-1	.	TRBJ2-1	14	.	TGCAGCGCCCATGGGGGCACAACCTACAATGAGCAGTTCTTC	CSAHGGTTYNEQFF
TRBV4-1	.	TRBJ2-5	15	.	TGCGCCAGCAGCCTAAGGGGACAAGCGGTGGAGACCCAGTACTTC	CASSLRGQAVETQYF
TRBV10-3	.	TRBJ2-3	16	TRBD1	TGTGCCATCAGTGAGCCCGCGGACAGGGACGGGGATACGCAGTATTTT	CAISEPADRDGDTQYF
TRBV4-1	once	TRBJ2-1	17	.	TGCGCCAGCAGCCACTTACCGACGGTATCCCCTAAGAATGAGCAGTTCTTC	CASSHLPTVSPKNEQFF
TRBV14	.	TRBJ1-1	17	.	TGTGCCAGCAGCCAAAAACCAACAGGGATTTACCGTCGCGAAGCTTTCTTT	CASSQKPTGIYRREAFF
TRBV28	.	TRBJ2-5	12	TRBD1	TGTGCCAGCACAGGGGGATTAGAGACCCAGTACTTC	CASTGGLETQYF
TRBV5-1	.	TRBJ2-7	15	.	TGCGCCAGCAGCTCCCCCCGGGACTCTGGATACGAGCAGTACTTC	CASSSPRDSGYEQYF
TRBV7-3	once	TRBJ2-5	15	TRBD2	TGTGCCAGCAGCTTAACTGCGGGAGCGGGGGAGACCCAGTACTTC	CASSLTAGAGETQYF
TRBV28	.	TRBJ1-1	16	.	TGTGCCAGCAGGCCATCTTATCCTGAGGGGGTAGAAGAAGCTTTCTTT	CASRPSYPEGVEEAFF
TRBV15	once	TRBJ2-2	15	.	TGTGCCACCAGCAGAGTGACCGCGAACACCGGGGAGCTGTTTTTT	CATSRVTANTGELFF
TRBV5-1	.	TRBJ1-1	15	.	TGCGCCAGCAGCTTGTCCGTTCCTATGAACACTGAAGCTTTCTTT	CASSLSVPMNTEAFF
TRBV5-4	.	TRBJ2-2	15	.	TGTGCCAGCAGCCCCGGGACCGTAATCACCGGGGAGCTGTTTTTT	CASSPGTVITGELFF
TRBV9	.	TRBJ1-4	14	.	TGTGCCAGCAGCGCCCAAGGGAATACTGAAAAACTGTTTTTT	CASSAQGNTEKLFF
TRBV18	.	TRBJ2-5	15	.	TGTGCCAGCTCACGCCAGGGGAAGGGTCAAGAGACCCAGTACTTC	CASSRQGKGQETQYF
TRBV4-3	.	TRBJ2-7	15	.	TGCGCCAGCAGCCCCCGGCAGGTAAACTCACGCGAGCAGTACTTC	CASSPRQVNSREQYF
TRBV30	.	TRBJ1-6	15	TRBD1	TGTGCCTGGAAAAGTAAGGGTAGGGGGCAATCACCCCTCCACTTT	CAWKSKGRGQSPLHF
TRBV5-4	.	TRBJ2-5	14	.	TGTGCCAGCAGCTTGAGCCGGGACGGGGAGACCCAGTACTTC	CASSLSRDGETQYF
TRBV18	.	TRBJ2-2	14	.	TGTGCCAGCTCACCTGCAGGGTACACCGGGGAGCTGTTTTTT	CASSPAGYTGELFF
TRBV19	.	TRBJ1-1	14	TRBD1	TGTGCCAGTACCACGGACAGGGTTGACACTGAAGCTTTCTTT	CASTTDRVDTEAFF
TRBV28	once	TRBJ2-7	15	TRBD1	TGTGCCAGCATCTCGGGACAGGGGGTCTCCTACGAGCAGTACTTC	CASISGQGVSYEQYF
TRBV7-2	once	TRBJ2-5	13	TRBD1	TGTGCCAGCAGCCCCGACAGGGGGGAGACCCAGTACTTC	CASSPDRGETQYF
TRBV23-1	.	TRBJ2-7	10	.	TGCGCCAGCGCCACCTACGAGCAGTACTTC	CASATYEQYF
TRBV5-4	.	TRBJ2-2	17	TRBD2	TGTGCCAGCAGCTCCGGGACTAGCGGGAGATACGGCGGGGAGCTGTTTTTT	CASSSGTSGRYGGELFF
TRBV4-2	once	TRBJ2-5	15	TRBD1	TGTGCCAGCAGCCACAAGACAGGGGGCGCGGAGACCCAGTACTTC	CASSHKTGGAETQYF
TRBV29-1	once	TRBJ1-2	13	.	TGCAGCGCCAAAGATCAGCGAAACTATGGCTACACCTTC	CSAKDQRNYGYTF
TRBV5-6	.	TRBJ2-1	15	TRBD2	TGTGCCAGCAGCGCGGGACTAGGTACGGGCAATGAGCAGTTCTTC	CASSAGLGTGNEQFF
TRBV5-6	.	TRBJ1-1	15	TRBD1	TGTGCCAGCAGCTCGATAGACAGGGGCGGCGCTGAAGCTTTCTTT	CASSSIDRGGAEAFF
TRBV25-1	.	TRBJ2-7	15	.	TGTGCCAGCAGGGGCTCAGGGGTAAGGGGCTACGAGCAGTACTTC	CASRGSGVRGYEQYF
TRBV29-1	once	TRBJ2-5	12	.	TGCAGCGTTTTACTAGCTCAAGAGACCCAGTACTTC	CSVLLAQETQYF
TRBV30	.	TRBJ1-6	15	.	TGTGCCTGGAGTGGAGGTTGGCAGGTTCAATCACCCCTCCACTTT	CAWSGGWQVQSPLHF